This T cell receptor (beta chain) stems from a study of radiotherapy plus CTLA-4 blockade in lung cancer. Study-level background: With roughly 30% of patients having disease control, objective responses were seen in roughly 18%. Study findings and constraints: Early clone dynamics of blood T cells, plus interferon-beta, reportedly predicted response best.

Data came from immunoSEQ multiplex PCR; TCRdb stores just in-frame clones and leaves some out. The sample shows 100,000 or so clones, around 81% of them seen only once. Focal radiation and CTLA-4 blockade (ipilimumab) were tested in chemo-refractory metastatic non-small-cell lung cancer patients. A word on this clone: The antigen is not known.

The V gene's germline CDR1 is MNHEY and CDR2 SMNVEV (reference sequence). The ends were cut back, 3 bases at V and 3 bases at J, with 9 bases in the middle. The CDR3 runs to 13 residues. Material: peripheral blood, obtained from a patient treated with radiotherapy plus ipilimumab. The source is a human donor with non-small cell lung cancer that progressed on radiotherapy plus ipilimumab. The gene calls are TRBV27 and TRBJ2-7; D is ambiguous. This CDR3 is CASSFGRFYEQYF. DNA for the CDR3: TGTGCCAGCAGTTTCGGCAGGTTCTACGAGCAGTACTTC.